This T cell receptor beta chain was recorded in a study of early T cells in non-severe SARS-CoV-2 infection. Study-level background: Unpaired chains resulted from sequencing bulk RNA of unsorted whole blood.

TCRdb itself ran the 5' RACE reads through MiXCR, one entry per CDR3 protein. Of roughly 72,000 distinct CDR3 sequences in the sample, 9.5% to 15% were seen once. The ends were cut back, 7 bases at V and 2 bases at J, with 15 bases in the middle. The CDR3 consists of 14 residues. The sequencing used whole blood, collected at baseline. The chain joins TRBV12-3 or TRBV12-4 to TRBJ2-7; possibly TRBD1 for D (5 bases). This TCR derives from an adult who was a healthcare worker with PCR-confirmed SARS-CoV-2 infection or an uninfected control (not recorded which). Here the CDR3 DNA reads TGTGCCAGCACCCAGTATCAGGGAACCTACGAGCAGTACTTC. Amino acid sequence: CASTQYQGTYEQYF.